This T cell receptor beta chain was profiled in a study of blood T cell repertoires in COVID-19. Background on the study: Nucleic acid was either cDNA or gDNA, and it came from T cells, B-cell-depleted T cells, or PBMCs.

The CDR3 sequence is 15 residues long. V was pared by 4 bases and J by 3 bases, with 12 bases between. The germline V gene encodes CDR1 SNHLY and CDR2 FYNNEI. As originally analysed: By means of reference gene primer amplification, nucleated cell counts were estimated. Assay used: immunoSEQ multiplex PCR; TCRdb lists only in-frame clones, some missing. The DNA gave D and trimming, while V, J and clone size come from that table. The sample carries fewer than 250,000 clones, less than 90% recorded once. The chain recombines TRBV2 with TRBJ1-4; D ambiguous. The sequencing sample was made of PBMCs or T cells enriched from blood (not recorded which). This sequence was found in a woman between 35 and 50 years old who had recovered from COVID-19. The CDR3 is CASSASGSPNEKLFF. DNA for the CDR3: TGTGCCAGCAGTGCTTCCGGGTCTCCTAATGAAAAACTGTTTTTT.